The sequence of this TCR beta chain was determined in a study of cytomegalovirus exposure and HLA in healthy donors (dated by TCRdb to the late 2010s). Study-level background: In an earlier analysis of some 550 of the donors, approximately 260 Gb of sequence data and roughly 100 million unique TCR beta sequences from 180 million or so T cells were reported. Rather than drawing on any new phenotypic data, the later analysis identified candidate immune exposures from TCR beta sequences and the way those sequences occurred across donors. The aim of the study was to test whether cataloging public T cell receptors could identify signatures of past pathogen exposure. Typing coverage differed by locus: A, B, C, DRB1 and DQB1 were typed in about 629-640 donors, DQA1 in 522, DPA1 in 600 to 610, and DPB1 in just under 490. Among the roughly 370 genotyped donors, around 79% belonged to the genetic ancestry cluster associated with self-reported Caucasian donors. To decide whether each TCR beta V gene segment behaved as functional or pseudogenic, an earlier analysis of fewer than 750 of the donors relied on high-throughput TCR beta sequencing. Roughly 5 DR-DQ haplotypes were treated as single units for association and clustering because of strong linkage in the cohort. Every discovery cohort repertoire had been produced on one sequencing platform. Using immunosequencing, the study profiled T cell repertoires from fewer than 700 subjects and related those repertoires to cytomegalovirus serostatus. Donor age, sex, ethnicity and CMV serostatus were compiled together with the repertoire data. Among 350 to 400 genotyped donors of the cohort, an average of approximately 250,000 unique TCR beta nucleotide sequences were sequenced per donor, about a sixth of them non-productive. In a later genetic analysis, genome-wide SNP genotypes for 398 of the 666 donors were used, and that subset was treated as a discovery cohort. The study combined high-throughput TCR immunosequencing, statistical association of individual TCRs with disease status, and machine learning to predict cytomegalovirus infection status. Around 320 gigabases of sequencing data and approximately 80 million unique TCR sequences were included in an early release covering about 700 HLA-typed donors. A later analysis re-analyzed previously published TCR beta repertoires from hundreds of donors and added high-resolution HLA genotyping to study TCR occurrence patterns. Class I and class II HLA loci were covered by the typing at four-digit resolution. Along with the roughly 710-subject first cohort, a separate validation cohort of over a hundred different subjects was used. What the research found in general, with its limitations: In an earlier analysis of some 540 of the donors, most TCR beta V segments appeared in productive rearrangements about 90% or about 30% of the time, broadly matching IMGT annotations. The authors suggested that the approach could potentially be generalized to other disease states and immunological phenotypes. CMV serostatus was the only immune exposure information available for the cohort. The sequencing pipeline was judged likely to have produced a cluster of highly shared sequence variants as a technical artifact. A later analysis found that HLA-associated TCR beta chains were more clonally expanded and had lower generation probabilities than equally common non-associated chains. Because counts were too low, approximately 18 rarely observed V segments, including chromosome 9 orphons, were excluded from the earlier analysis of 587 of the donors. Because some donors lacked HLA typing at each locus, the association tests relied only on the typed subset. A later genetic analysis associated a missense DCLRE1C variant with V-gene and J-gene trimming of TCR beta chains, and an independent cohort replicated the association. A few of the identified cytomegalovirus-associated TCR beta chains were confirmed in vitro to be specific for cytomegalovirus antigens. A further reported finding was that TCR beta sequences accurately predicted the HLA-A and HLA-B alleles for most subjects in the first cohort. Strong co-occurrence of HLA alleles, especially DR and DQ, made assigning TCR associations to individual alleles difficult. In this cohort, only TCR beta chains were sequenced, and detectable features were limited by the absence of alpha or paired-chain data. In the study, around 160 TCR beta chains were listed as associated with cytomegalovirus. Correlated functional status among segregating V segments might be attributable to linkage disequilibrium, but an unknown experimental factor could not be ruled out. Most CMV-associated TCR beta chains appeared to be HLA-restricted in a later analysis, and the HLA associations seemed to be driven largely by CMV exposure. According to a later genetic analysis, donors in an Asian-associated ancestry cluster had fewer N-insertions in productive TCRs than the roughly 700-donor mean. Some IMGT-functional V segments, including TRBV6-2 and TRBV6-3, could not be distinguished by the 87-base-pair reads and were therefore excluded. Most TCR sequences were seen in very few donors, while some public TCRs were found in many individuals. Sequencing depth was assumed to be roughly uniform across donors in the presence/absence analyses, though that assumption may not hold. According to a later analysis, parvovirus B19, influenza, CMV and Epstein-Barr virus appeared linked to several top co-occurrence clusters. A later analysis associated about 17,000 TCR beta sequences with specific HLA alleles at a false discovery rate of 0.05. According to a later analysis, TCR association rates differed among HLA loci, with DRB1 alleles showing the most associated TCRs and HLA-C alleles showing the fewest. The classifier was reported to diagnose cytomegalovirus status with high specificity and sensitivity in both the original and validation cohorts.

The protocol used for the library was the immunoSEQ multiplex PCR assay. The multiplex PCR relied on a mix of 60 forward primers for TCR Vbeta segments and 13 reverse primers for TCR Jbeta segments. A multiplex PCR assay on genomic DNA amplified the CDR3 region of rearranged TCR beta genes. The Illumina HiSeq System was used to sequence the amplified TCR beta libraries as 87-base-pair reads. In the source study's methods: A later analysis tallied approximately 87 million unique TCR beta chains across the 610 or so repertoires, and about 10 million of those chains were shared by two or more donors. To remove PCR and sequencing errors, raw reads were error-corrected and collapsed into unique sequences using a nearest-neighbor algorithm that merged closely related sequences. V, D and J gene segments were assigned by aligning CDR3 sequences to IMGT reference sequences. For a sequence to be retained, a match of at least six nucleotides was required to both a V gene segment and a J gene segment. A rearrangement counted as productive if the CDR3 had no stop codons and remained in frame with V and J, and every other rearrangement counted as non-productive. CDR3 was defined according to IMGT convention as the region running from the second conserved V-encoded cysteine to the conserved J-encoded phenylalanine. Sequences without an unambiguous match to a single V gene segment were excluded from the earlier analysis of about 600 of the donors. In an earlier analysis of roughly 500 of the donors, V segments were called functional above 56.7% productive rearrangements and were called segregating when the between-donor standard deviation exceeded 5%. A statistical classification framework was built for diagnosing cytomegalovirus status from the catalog of TCR beta chain sequences. In a later analysis, TCR nucleotide sequences were compared against IMGT/GENE-DB human TR gene sequences so that V and J genes could be assigned. The TCRdist pipeline was used in a later analysis to assign CDR3 sequences and most-parsimonious VDJ recombination scenarios. In a later analysis, every TCR beta chain was defined by the combination of its CDR3 amino acid sequence and its V-gene family, and reads without a unique V-gene family were dropped. In a later analysis, approximately 640 highly shared, low-generation-probability nucleotide sequences were removed to address suspected cross-contamination and a sequencing artifact. In a later analysis, a clonal expansion index for each public chain was calculated from normalized within-repertoire ranks of inferred template counts. A later analysis computed generation probabilities with a VDJ recombination model fitted to out-of-frame rearrangements, and checked the results against IGoR. A later analysis scored TCR-TCR, TCR-HLA and TCR-CMV co-occurrence with hypergeometric tests, applying a repertoire-size bias correction to TCR pairs. A later analysis estimated false discovery rates by permuting HLA or CMV assignments 20 times. In a later analysis, co-occurring TCRs were grouped using DBSCAN, with TCRdist sequence similarity added in when clustering inside HLA-allele-positive subsets. Co-occurrence clustering excluded repertoires with fewer than 30,000 or more than 120,000 public chains, plus five with anomalous nucleotide sharing. Imported from immuneACCESS, the table was reduced by TCRdb to in-frame sequences with V and J called. These copies leave out some clones; in studies compared against another copy, an unresolved V gene accounts for under half, and the cause of the remainder is not known. From that table come the V and J calls and clone size; the DNA was used to work out D and trimming. The sample has around 110,000 clones on record, approximately 78% of them singletons. The top ten clonotypes cover roughly 23% of the sample.

The V and J ends are trimmed by 1 base and 4 bases, leaving 8 bases between them. The CDR3 has 14 amino acids, counting the end cysteine and phenylalanine. Solely the CDR3 DNA is kept, with 42 bases framed from the first base. According to the germline V gene, CDR1 reads SGHNT and CDR2 reads YENEEA. The cohort consisted of 600 or so healthy bone marrow donors. Cohort members were all nominally healthy when sampled, although unrecorded immune exposures were likely present. The donor tested CMV seropositive and was one of the 289 seropositive cohort members. A peripheral blood sample was provided by each donor, and peripheral blood mononuclear cells were used for TCR beta sequencing. The Qiagen DNeasy Blood Extraction Kit was used to extract genomic DNA from the blood cell samples. Details on this clone: Its antigen is unknown. No quality values exist for individual bases; no much larger clone is one base distant.

The TCR was taken from a man aged 30 to 39 in good health and CMV-seropositive. The chain is assembled from TRBV11-3 and TRBJ2-1; a tentative D call is TRBD2 (5 bases match). The sequencing sample was made of PBMCs. The CDR3 has the sequence CASSLGGLYNEQFF. The nucleotides are TGTGCCAGCAGCTTAGGCGGGCTTTACAATGAGCAGTTCTTC.